The clone carrying this TCR beta chain came up a few times. Its antigen is not known. The data were taken from a study of beta chain features in type 1 diabetes. As for the study in general: Healthy donors, compared against patients, showed similar age, gender and cell yields.

Regarding the study as a whole: In these data, an HLA type influence on TCRB rearrangement remained unresolved. High TCR expression in some cells could lead to their over-representation in cDNA sequencing. The study found moderately but significantly shorter TCRB CDR3s in all four CD4+ subsets of Type 1 diabetes patients.

This CDR3 has 11 amino acids. Unmatched junction bases numbered 6, after V lost 6 bases and J lost 13 bases. CDR1 is MDHEN, CDR2 SYDVKM, per germline. Sequencing targeted expressed TCRB transcripts, as all isolated RNA had been reverse transcribed. Produced via immunoSEQ multiplex PCR; TCRdb's table is partial and in-frame only. The sample includes under 300,000 clones, about a fifth seen only once; the top ten take approximately 0.029%. The sample consisted of naive CD4+ T cells from blood. The clonotype was recovered from a woman in her thirties or forties with type 1 diabetes. The chain is built from TRBV28 and TRBJ1-2; the match to TRBD1 covers 9 bases. The CDR3 coding sequence is TGTGCCAGCAGCCTACAGGGGGCTTGCACCTTC. Translated, it gives CASSLQGACTF.